This T cell receptor beta chain was sequenced in a study of blood T cells in healthy people across ages. Study summary: In model experiments, template switching was able to capture about one barcoded beta molecule for every two T cells that were present.

Together with a sample-barcoded 5' primer, a J-beta primer mix was included in a second PCR lasting 7 to 11 cycles. TCRdb itself ran the 5' RACE reads through MiXCR, one entry per CDR3 protein. The sample has 1.5 million or so distinct CDR3 sequences; under 55% are singletons. Each sample yielded at least 7 million isolated PBMCs. Extracted total RNA amounted to at least 5.5 micrograms for each sample. The CDR3 length is 15 residues. The junction had 9 bases not matched to a gene; V was cut back by 4 bases and J by 5 bases. Germline V gene lookup returns CDR1 SGHRS and CDR2 YFSETQ. The chain is built from TRBV5-1 and TRBJ2-7; TRBD1 agrees at 10 bases. Sequencing input: blood. The TCR sequence derives from a woman aged 18-29 years in good health. The CDR3 DNA sequence: TGCGCCAGCAGCCAGCAGGGGACAGGGGTTAACGAGCAGTACTTC. Translation gives CASSQQGTGVNEQYF.